Included here is one TCR beta chain sequence, with context. What it binds is unknown. The CDR3 has 13 amino acids. CDR1 is SQVTM, CDR2 ANQGSEA, per germline. The J segment lost 2 bases and the V segment lost 6 bases, leaving 5 bases of the junction unmatched. The record originates from a study of response to subunit inactivated influenza vaccine. MiXCR, applied by TCRdb to the RT-PCR reads, yields one record per CDR3 protein. The sample includes about 700,000 distinct CDR3 sequences, approximately 14% of them seen just once. Study results and caveats: With each seasonal influenza vaccination, the authors suggested, few new T cells are recruited.

Sequences were derived from PBMCs from blood, sampled roughly 13 days after vaccination. The genes are TRBV29-1 and TRBJ2-3, with 7 bases that match TRBD2. This TCR was recovered from a man aged 50 or older who received an inactivated influenza vaccine. The CDR3 loop reads CSVQSGTTDTQYF. CDR3 DNA: TGCAGCGTCCAGAGCGGGACCACAGATACGCAGTATTTT.